The rows below give T cell receptor beta chains drawn from one sample of a study of tumor and adjacent non-tumor tissue in lung cancer. MiXCR, applied by TCRdb to the multiplex PCR reads, yields one record per CDR3 protein. The sample shows under 150,000 distinct CDR3 sequences, approximately 64% of them seen only once. The specimen was lung tumor tissue. All receptors come from a man aged 55 to 70 with small cell lung cancer. The CDR3 runs from the conserved cysteine through the conserved F or W. D genes are given only for firm matches. Size tells how often a clone was seen (once, few, many) or the class of an expanded clone, and some rows leave it out.

-,-,TRBJ2-3,TRBV9,TGTGCCAGCAGCGTACACTCGGGGAGCACAGATACGCAGTATTTT,CASSVHSGSTDTQYF
-,-,TRBJ1-1,TRBV5-1,TGCGCCAGCAGCCTGGCAGGACCGCTGAACACTGAAGCTTTCTTT,CASSLAGPLNTEAFF
many,-,TRBJ2-5,TRBV11-2,TGCCCCAACAGCGTAACCGGGACCCAAGAATACTTC,CPNSVTGTQEYF
-,-,TRBJ1-2,TRBV6-2/TRBV6-3,TGTGCCAGCAGAAATTATAGGGGGAACTATGGCTACACCTTC,CASRNYRGNYGYTF
-,-,TRBJ2-1,TRBV20-1,TGCAGTGCCCCGAATATCCGGGACTCCACGGGCAATGAGCAGTTCTTC,CSAPNIRDSTGNEQFF
-,TRBD1,TRBJ2-5,TRBV20-1,TGCAGTGTATTGGACAGGGGGCTGGGGGAGACCCAGTACTTC,CSVLDRGLGETQYF
-,-,TRBJ2-5,TRBV11-3,TGTGCCAACAGCTTAGTGGATGAGACCCAGTACTTC,CANSLVDETQYF
-,-,TRBJ1-1,TRBV12-3/TRBV12-4,TGTGCCAGCAGTAAGACTGGGGGCACTGAAGCTTTCTTT,CASSKTGGTEAFF
-,-,TRBJ2-3,TRBV11-2,TGTGCCAGCTGCAGGACCGCAGATATGCAGTATTTT,CASCRTADMQYF
once,-,TRBJ2-3,TRBV20-1,TGCGGTGCCAGAGATCTGGCCAGATCTGATACGCAGTATTTT,CGARDLARSDTQYF
few,-,TRBJ2-5,TRBV12-3/TRBV12-4,TGTGCCAGCAGTTTAACCCCAGGGGAGACCCAGTACTTC,CASSLTPGETQYF
once,TRBD2,TRBJ2-1,TRBV28,TGTGTCAGCTGTTTGACTAGCGGCCTCCCCCATTTC,CVSCLTSGLPHF
many,-,TRBJ2-7,TRBV20-1,TGCAGTGCTAGAGGGCTCTACGAGCAGTACTTC,CSARGLYEQYF
once,-,TRBJ2-5,TRBV2,TGCGCCAGCAAGGAGACGGAGTACCAAGAGACCCAGTACTTC,CASKETEYQETQYF
-,-,TRBJ1-5,TRBV6-1,TGTGCCAGTATACAGACAGGATATCAGCCCCAGCATTTT,CASIQTGYQPQHF
-,TRBD2,TRBJ2-3,TRBV6-9,TGTGCCAGCAGTTACCTAAGACTAGCGGGAACAGATACGCAGTATTTT,CASSYLRLAGTDTQYF
-,TRBD2,TRBJ2-1,TRBV6-6,TGTGCCAGCAGTTACAGCTCGGGGGGGCGCTCAATTGGACAGTTCTTC,CASSYSSGGRSIGQFF
-,-,TRBJ2-5,TRBV5-1,TGCGCCAGCAGCTGGGGGTCAGAAGGGGAGACCCAGTACTTC,CASSWGSEGETQYF
-,-,TRBJ1-2,TRBV6-9,TGTGCCAGCGGCGTACAGGGACGGCAAATCCAGCCGGTTCAGAATAACTATGGCTACACCTTC,CASGVQGRQIQPVQNNYGYTF
few,-,TRBJ1-4,TRBV11-2,TGTGCCAGCAGCTTAGATCTATGGGGATCTCTGTTTTTT,CASSLDLWGSLFF
-,-,TRBJ2-3,TRBV20-1,TGCAGTGCTACTCTATCGGGCTTCACACATACCCAGTATTTT,CSATLSGFTHTQYF
-,-,TRBJ2-3,TRBV11-2,TGTGCCTGCAGCTTAGAAGCGGAGGTACATACGCAGTATTTT,CACSLEAEVHTQYF
-,-,TRBJ2-7,TRBV20-1,TGCGGCGCGTGGCAGGGTCGAGACGAGCAGTACTTC,CGAWQGRDEQYF
-,-,TRBJ1-1,TRBV5-1,TGCGCCAGCAGCTTGGCGATGGTCGGCACTGAAGCTTTCTTT,CASSLAMVGTEAFF
few,-,TRBJ2-2,TRBV5-5,TGTGCCAGCAGCTTAAGACGGGAGAACACCGGGGAGCTGTTTTTT,CASSLRRENTGELFF
-,-,TRBJ2-1,TRBV14,TGTGCCAGCAGCCAAGAAGCGGCCGGGAGTGAGCAGTTCTTC,CASSQEAAGSEQFF
-,TRBD1,TRBJ2-1,TRBV6-5,TGTGGCAGCAATCGGACAGGGACCATCAATGAGCAGTTCTTC,CGSNRTGTINEQFF
-,-,TRBJ2-1,TRBV24-1,TGTGCCACCAGTGATTGGCTGGCCGGGAGCGATGAGCAGTTCTTC,CATSDWLAGSDEQFF
-,TRBD2,TRBJ2-5,TRBV11-2,TGTGTCAGCTGCTGGGGACTAGCGGAGACCCAGTACTTC,CVSCWGLAETQYF
-,-,TRBJ2-2,TRBV11-3,TGTGCCAGCAGCTTTGGGGCACCATTCCCCGGGGAACTGTTTTTT,CASSFGAPFPGELFF
few,-,TRBJ2-5,TRBV11-2,TGTGCCAGCGACGTAACCTGGACCCAAGAATACTTC,CASDVTWTQEYF
many,-,TRBJ1-1,TRBV6-1,TGTGCCAGCAGGAGACAGAGCACTGAAGCTTTCTTT,CASRRQSTEAFF